This passage covers 11 T cell receptor beta chains from one sample sequenced in a study of blood T cells in healthy people across ages. Combining a sample-barcoded 5' primer with a J-beta primer mix, a second PCR ran for roughly 7 to 11 cycles. TCRdb itself ran the 5' RACE reads through MiXCR, one entry per CDR3 protein. The table has nearly 800,000 distinct CDR3 sequences, around 25% seen once. This sample was also put to use in a study of T cells of mothers and their children.

Sequences were obtained from blood. The source of these receptors is a boy aged 5-17 years in good health.

This chain joins TRBV9 and TRBJ2-1; TRBD1 is a possible D gene (5 bases). The CDR3 runs 16 residues. The V gene lost 0 bases and the J gene lost 2 bases, with 12 bases spanning the gap. Germline CDR1 reads SGDLS; CDR2 reads YYNGEE. Here the CDR3 DNA reads TGTGCCAGCAGCGTAGCTTCGGACACAACCTACAATGAGCAGTTCTTC. Protein sequence: CASSVASDTTYNEQFF.

The chain employs TRBV4-1 and TRBJ2-4; 11 bases agree with TRBD1. The CDR3 covers 16 residues. The ends lost 5 bases at V and 7 bases at J; junction bases unmatched: 10. CDR1 and CDR2 (germline): MGHRA, YSYEKL. CDR3 nucleotide sequence: TGCGCCAGCAGCGAGACAACCCGGGACAGGGGGAACATTCAGTACTTC. Translated: CASSETTRDRGNIQYF.

J is TRBJ1-1 and V is TRBV4-3; TRBD1 matches at 7 bases. Germline lookup yields CDR1 LGHNA and CDR2 YSLEER. This CDR3 is built from 20 residues. J lost 0 bases, V lost 0 bases, and 16 bases had no gene match. The CDR3 sequence is CASSQEARGQEVIMNTEAFF. CDR3 bases: TGCGCCAGCAGCCAAGAGGCCAGAGGACAGGAGGTTATCATGAACACTGAAGCTTTCTTT.

The rearrangement uses TRBV6-5 and TRBJ2-3; D is undetermined. Trimming stripped 0 bases from V and 0 bases from J, with 7 bases between. Germline lookup yields CDR1 MNHEY and CDR2 SVGAGI. The CDR3 has 15 residues. As DNA, the CDR3 is TGTGCCAGCAGTTACTCATCCTGGAGCACAGATACGCAGTATTTT. It encodes CASSYSSWSTDTQYF.

On this clonotype: Germline is not matched at one junction end, which may reflect a read error. The rearrangement uses TRBV28 and TRBJ2-7, with 9 positions matching TRBD1. The CDR3 runs 15 residues. Germline V CDR1 and CDR2: MDHEN, SYDVKM. CDR3 DNA: TGTGCCAGCACCCTGGGACAGGGAATAACCTACGAACAGTACTTC. Amino acid sequence: CASTLGQGITYEQYF.

The chain recombines TRBV25-1 with TRBJ2-7; D ambiguous. V lost 3 bases and J lost 2, with 14 bases in between. The CDR3 sequence is 15 residues long. Germline V lookup: CDR1 MGHDK, CDR2 SYGVNS. The CDR3 bases are TGTGCCAGCAGTGAGGACCGAATCCCGACCTACGAGCAGTACTTC. The encoded protein is CASSEDRIPTYEQYF.

This clonotype was seen many times. The genes are TRBV7-2 and TRBJ2-5, with D possibly TRBD2 on 5 matching bases. V lost 0 bases and J 2 bases, leaving 16 bases between the germline ends. CDR1 is SGHTA and CDR2 is FQGNSA in the germline V gene. This CDR3 spans 17 amino acids. In DNA, the CDR3 is TGTGCCAGCAGCTTAGCGCGGCCCGGGAAGGTTCAAGAGACCCAGTACTTC. This translates into CASSLARPGKVQETQYF.

Here the CDR3 DNA reads TGTGCCAGCAGTTACTCTACACTAGCGGGGACAGATACGCAGTATTTT. Its protein is CASSYSTLAGTDTQYF. This chain joins TRBV6-5 and TRBJ2-3, with 10 bases that match TRBD2. Trimming at V came to 0 bases and at J to 3 bases, leaving 3 bases not matched to a gene. Germline V gives CDR1 MNHEY, CDR2 SVGAGI. This CDR3 has 16 amino acids.

This clonotype was picked up a small number of times. Germline and junction disagree at one end, which may indicate a read error. The chain links TRBV12-3 or TRBV12-4 to TRBJ2-5; D possibly corresponds to TRBD1 (6 bases). Gene TRBJ2-7 matches the end of the DNA better, so the J call may be wrong. This CDR3 has 14 amino acids. Here the CDR3 reads CAGSPSGTTGEQYF. The CDR3 DNA reads TGTGCCGGCAGTCCCTCCGGGACAACGGGCGAGCAGTACTTC.

J is TRBJ1-1 and V is TRBV29-1; 8 positions match TRBD1. Per germline, CDR1 SQVTM and CDR2 ANQGSEA. There are 13 residues in the CDR3. V was clipped by 7 bases and J by 1 base; unmatched bases: 5. In DNA form, the CDR3 reads TGCAGCGCGCTTGGGACAGGGAACACTGAAGCTTTCTTT. Translation gives CSALGTGNTEAFF.

The table lists this clonotype with a few counts. The chain joins TRBV5-1 to TRBJ2-5; 16 bases map to TRBD2. Gene TRBJ2-1 matches the end of the DNA better, so the J call may be wrong. The germline V gene has CDR1 SGHRS and CDR2 YFSETQ. CDR3 length equals 17 residues. CDR3 in DNA: TGCGCCAGCAGCTTCGGGACTAGCGGGGGGGCGGCGGATGAGCAGTTCTTC. As protein: CASSFGTSGGAADEQFF.